These 3 T cell receptor beta chains came from one sample sequenced in a study of blood T cells in healthy people across ages. It was with a sample-barcoded 5' primer and a J-beta primer mix that a second PCR of roughly 7 to 12 cycles was run. A single record per CDR3 protein comes from TCRdb applying MiXCR to the 5' RACE reads. Among about 1.1 million distinct CDR3 sequences listed, less than 45% were seen once. The sample taken for sequencing was blood. The receptors here all came from a man aged 18 to 30 in good health.

A word on this clonotype: A junction boundary mismatches the germline segment, possibly from a read error. The rearrangement uses TRBV20-1 and TRBJ1-1; D not resolved. The germline V gene encodes CDR1 DFQATT and CDR2 SNEGSKA (reference sequence). The CDR3 contains 15 residues. The CDR3 reads CSAGDARGLSTEAFF. In nucleotides, the CDR3 is TGCAGTGCTGGAGACGCCAGAGGATTGTCTACTGAAGCTTTCTTT.

About this clonotype itself: This could be a read error, since a much larger clone is one nucleotide away. The gene calls are TRBV9 and TRBJ2-3; D not certain. Trimming shortened V by 2 bases and J by 4 bases, and 14 bases separated the two germline ends. Germline V gene sequence: CDR1 SGDLS, CDR2 YYNGEE. The length of the CDR3 is 15 residues. The DNA of the CDR3 is TGTGCCAGCAGCGTCCGGGTCGCCCTCTCAGATACGCAGTATTTT. It encodes CASSVRVALSDTQYF.

The V gene is TRBV6-5, the J gene TRBJ1-4; D possibly corresponds to TRBD1 (5 bases). The CDR3 covers 20 residues. Germline CDR1 reads MNHEY; CDR2 reads SVGAGI. Trimming removed 2 bases from V and 0 bases from J, with 22 bases in between. The chain's CDR3 is CASSYAGAGPQSATNEKLFF. The CDR3 bases are TGTGCCAGCAGTTACGCCGGGGCAGGGCCGCAGAGTGCAACTAATGAAAAACTGTTTTTT.